This T cell receptor beta chain comes out of a study of blood T cell repertoires in COVID-19. This CDR3 is 14 amino acids long. The V segment lost 6 bases and the J segment 7 bases; nucleotides outside the gene matches: 11. CDR1 and CDR2 (germline): SQVTM, ANQGSEA. Generated by immunoSEQ multiplex PCR, the TCRdb table keeps only in-frame clones and is missing some. The table shows 260,000 or so clones, with 75% to 85% occurring only once. This TCR was sampled from a woman in her 70s with acute or convalescent COVID-19. The rearrangement links TRBV29-1 to TRBJ2-3, with TRBD2 matching 9 bases. The sample comprised peripheral blood. Here the CDR3 reads CSVPERGAPNTQYF. CDR3 nucleotide sequence: TGCAGCGTCCCAGAGCGGGGGGCCCCAAATACGCAGTATTTT.